Reported below is one TCR beta chain. The study assigned cohorts using participant-reported clinical history. There are 15 residues in the CDR3. Germline V gene sequence: CDR1 MNHEY, CDR2 SMNVEV (reference sequence). The V end was cut by 7 bases, the J end by 4 bases, with 19 bases between. The repertoire was sequenced with immunoSEQ multiplex PCR; TCRdb's copy has only in-frame clones and lacks some. The data contain some 300,000 clones, roughly 90% of them seen just once; the ten biggest clones take up 2.5% to 3.5%. This specimen belongs to a study of blood T cell repertoires in COVID-19. The TCR originated in a woman between 50 and 59 years old who had been exposed to COVID-19. The V gene is TRBV27, the J gene TRBJ1-2; perhaps TRBD1 as D (5 bases). Sequencing was done on a sample of PBMCs or T cells enriched from blood (not recorded which). The CDR3 coding sequence is TGTGCCAGCACCCCTTTCCAAGGGGCAGTCTATGGCTACACCTTC. It translates to CASTPFQGAVYGYTF.